Listed here are 30 T cell receptor beta chains from one sample, sequenced in a study of PD-1 blockade in classical Hodgkin lymphoma. Repertoires were generated with immunoSEQ multiplex PCR, while TCRdb's copy carries only in-frame clones and drops some. The sample holds about 39,000 clones, approximately 78% seen once. The time point was: cycle 4 day 1 (C4D1), after six to seven weeks of nivolumab. There was relapse after autologous stem cell transplantation in every patient, and there was variation in brentuximab vedotin exposure. The material was peripheral blood mononuclear cells (PBMCs), obtained before the fourth cycle of nivolumab. All receptors derive from a human donor with classical Hodgkin lymphoma.

This CDR3 is CASSRSPAATNEKLFF. DNA of the CDR3: TGTGCCAGCAGCCGCTCTCCTGCGGCAACTAATGAAAAACTGTTTTTT. This chain uses TRBV7-2 with TRBJ1-4; D not resolved. Between the trimmed V and J ends, which lost 5 bases and 0 bases, there was a span of 13 bases. Germline V gene data show CDR1 as SGHTA and CDR2 as FQGNSA. The CDR3 is made up of 16 amino acids.

This sequence joins TRBV6-1 and TRBJ2-5; 7 bases are a match to TRBD1. Germline CDR1 and CDR2: MNHNS and SASEGT. The V and J ends lost 8 bases and 4 bases, in that order; junction bases with no gene match: 10. There are 14 residues in the CDR3. CDR3 sequence (DNA): TGTGCCAGCTACAAACAGGGGTGGGGAGAGACCCAGTACTTC. This translates into CASYKQGWGETQYF.

The chain has TRBV18 and TRBJ2-3, with D possibly being TRBD1 (6 bases). Deletions cut 6 bases from V and 3 bases from J, with 22 bases between. CDR1 and CDR2 (germline): KGHSH, LQKENI. This CDR3 contains 17 residues. Written as DNA, the CDR3 is TGTGCCAGCTCCCAGAAACCTACAGGGAAAGATACAGATACGCAGTATTTT. Protein product: CASSQKPTGKDTDTQYF.

This clone was seen once. One junction end disagrees with the germline gene, perhaps due to a read error. This chain links TRBV9 with TRBJ1-1, with D uncertain. This CDR3 spans 13 amino acids. Looked up from germline, CDR1 is SGDLS and CDR2 is YYNGEE. This CDR3 reads CASSAQVTSEAFF. The CDR3 nucleotides are TGTGCCAGCAGCGCGCAGGTGACGTCTGAGGCTTTCTTT.

There are a few counts of this clone. The chain links TRBV7-2 to TRBJ1-1; D might be TRBD1 (5 bases). Trimming took off 5 bases at V and 5 bases at J, with 18 bases between the two ends. Germline V gives CDR1 SGHTA, CDR2 FQGNSA. The CDR3 extends over 15 amino acids. CDR3 DNA sequence: TGTGCCAGCAGCCCATTGGGGGAGGTGAGAACTGAAGCTTTCTTT. It specifies CASSPLGEVRTEAFF.

The chain links TRBV6-1 to TRBJ2-1; no clear D gene. Germline assignment: CDR1 MNHNS and CDR2 SASEGT. This CDR3 comprises 10 residues. Trimming removed 5 bases at V and 15 bases at J, with 11 bases between. The CDR3 bases are TGTGCCAGCAGTTACTCGAAACTGTTCTTC. Its translation: CASSYSKLFF.

This clone was recorded a few times. The chain uses TRBV7-8 and TRBJ1-6, with TRBD1 matching over 9 bases. The germline gives CDR1 SGHVS, CDR2 FQNEAQ. The trim removed 4 bases at V and 6 bases at J, leaving 4 bases unmatched. The CDR3 runs 15 residues. The CDR3 DNA sequence: TGTGCCAGCAGCTCCTTGGACAGGGGTAATTCACCCCTCCACTTT. It specifies CASSSLDRGNSPLHF.

V and J are TRBV18 and TRBJ2-5; the D call may be TRBD1 or TRBD2 (5 bases each). The CDR3 is 13 residues long. The germline gives CDR1 KGHSH, CDR2 LQKENI. The V and J ends lost 5 bases and 2 bases respectively, with 9 bases between them. The CDR3, as DNA: TGTGCCAGCTCATGGGACGGGCAAGAGACCCAGTACTTC. Its protein product is CASSWDGQETQYF.

This chain uses TRBV28 with TRBJ2-1; 12 bases fit TRBD2. The trim removed 4 bases at V and 1 base at J, leaving 11 bases unmatched. The CDR3 loop spans 19 amino acids. From germline, CDR1 is MDHEN and CDR2 SYDVKM. The CDR3 loop reads CASSYPGLAGLLSYNEQFF. CDR3 in DNA: TGTGCCAGCAGTTACCCCGGACTAGCGGGGTTGTTGTCCTACAATGAGCAGTTCTTC.

The chain joins TRBV11-3 to TRBJ2-1, with 9 bases aligning to TRBD1. Trimming removed 5 bases from V and 9 bases from J; junction bases left unmatched: 11. The CDR3 covers 15 residues. CDR1 and CDR2 from the germline V gene are SGHNT and YENEEA. The CDR3 DNA sequence: TGTGCCAGCAGCCCACTGGGGACAGGGAAAACTGAGCAGTTCTTC. Translated: CASSPLGTGKTEQFF.

The chain's CDR3 is CASSYLGEQYF. Here the CDR3 DNA reads TGTGCCAGCAGTTACCTGGGAGAGCAGTACTTC. The chain employs TRBV6-6 and TRBJ2-7; unclear D gene. The germline gives CDR1 MNHNY, CDR2 SVGAGI (reference sequence). CDR3 size: 11 residues. Trimming cost V 2 bases and J 7 bases, with 6 bases left between them.

V usage is TRBV6-5 and J usage is TRBJ2-3, with D perhaps TRBD1 (6 bases). The germline V gene encodes CDR1 MNHEY and CDR2 SVGAGI. V lost 6 bases and J 3 bases, leaving 10 bases between the germline ends. This CDR3 region has 13 residues. CDR3 bases: TGTGCCAGCAGGAACACAGGGACAGATACGCAGTATTTT. Protein: CASRNTGTDTQYF.

This chain links TRBV6-6 with TRBJ2-7; perhaps D is TRBD1 or TRBD2 (5 bases each). Trimming stripped 0 bases from V and 2 bases from J, with 11 bases between. The germline CDR1 and CDR2 sequences are MNHNY and SVGAGI (reference sequence). The CDR3 sequence is 15 residues long. CDR3 sequence reads: CASSYSGTAAYEQYF. The CDR3 DNA follows: TGTGCCAGCAGTTACTCGGGGACCGCCGCCTACGAGCAGTACTTC.

The rearrangement joins TRBV5-6 to TRBJ1-3; D gene unclear. The V gene lost 2 bases and the J gene lost 0 bases, with 12 bases spanning the gap. CDR3 length: 16 residues. Germline V gene lookup returns CDR1 SGHDT and CDR2 YYEEEE. CDR3 protein: CASSFGGFGSGNTIYF. The DNA of the CDR3 is TGTGCCAGCAGCTTTGGCGGGTTCGGCTCTGGAAACACCATATATTTT.

The chain has TRBV6-6 and TRBJ2-7; TRBD1 aligns across 7 bases. The CDR3 is made up of 15 amino acids. Trimming removed 5 bases from V and 0 bases from J; junction bases left unmatched: 7. In germline, CDR1 is MNHNY, CDR2 SVGAGI (reference sequence). CDR3 protein: CASSPSDRSSYEQYF. The DNA of the CDR3 is TGTGCCAGCAGTCCATCGGACAGGAGCTCCTACGAGCAGTACTTC.

The chain is built from TRBV19 and TRBJ1-2; D unclear. V gave up 3 bases and J gave up 13 bases, with 12 bases separating them. The CDR3 consists of 11 residues. CDR1 and CDR2 from the germline V gene are LNHDA and SQIVND (reference sequence). The CDR3 coding sequence is TGTGCCAGTAGTATCTGGGAGGCGGTCACCTTC. The encoded protein is CASSIWEAVTF.

V and J are TRBV20-1 and TRBJ2-7; no clear D gene. Germline-derived CDR1 and CDR2 are DFQATT and SNEGSKA (reference sequence). Trimming removed 5 bases from V and 3 bases from J, with 8 bases in between. This CDR3 has 11 residues. The CDR3 here is CSAAQLYEQYF. CDR3 bases: TGCAGTGCTGCTCAGCTCTACGAGCAGTACTTC.

The rearrangement joins TRBV28 to TRBJ2-7; perhaps D is TRBD1 or TRBD2 (5 bases each). Germline CDR1 MDHEN, CDR2 SYDVKM. Trimming pared 5 bases from V and 3 bases from J, leaving 20 bases between. This CDR3 comprises 16 residues. This CDR3 is CASSLPQGSRGYEQYF. Here the CDR3 DNA reads TGTGCCAGCAGTCTCCCCCAGGGATCTCGGGGCTACGAGCAGTACTTC.

This chain connects TRBV18 to TRBJ1-2, with TRBD1 as a possible D gene (6 bases). CDR3 length equals 16 residues. Germline V lookup: CDR1 KGHSH, CDR2 LQKENI. The ends were cut back, 3 bases at V and 7 bases at J, with 21 bases in the middle. CDR3 sequence reads: CASSPGAEDVILGYTF. The CDR3 DNA reads TGTGCCAGCTCACCGGGGGCGGAGGATGTCATACTTGGCTACACCTTC.

This clone was counted once. The chain joins TRBV29-1 to TRBJ1-1, with a weak D call TRBD1 (5 bases). Trimming stripped 4 bases from V and 4 bases from J, with 13 bases between. CDR1 and CDR2 (germline): SQVTM, ANQGSEA. There are 13 residues in the CDR3. This CDR3 reads CSVGGGSGTEAFF. For the CDR3, the DNA is TGCAGCGTTGGCGGGGGATCGGGCACTGAAGCTTTCTTT.

Worth noting for this clone: At one end, the junction sequence differs from germline, possibly due to a read error. This chain links TRBV6-5 with TRBJ2-3, with D unclear. Germline CDR1 MNHEY, CDR2 SVGAGI. The CDR3 has 11 residues. The CDR3 reads CASSYSETQYF. The DNA of the CDR3 is TGTGCCAGCAGTTACTCAGAGACGCAGTATTTT.

CDR3 region: CASSQGGQETQYF. The CDR3 DNA reads TGTGCCAGCAGTCAAGGGGGCCAAGAGACCCAGTACTTC. The chain carries TRBV2 and TRBJ2-5; D possibly corresponds to TRBD1 (6 bases). V was cut by 5 bases and J by 1 base, with 8 bases left in between. The CDR3 covers 13 residues. CDR1 is SNHLY and CDR2 is FYNNEI in the germline V gene.

The chain joins TRBV19 to TRBJ1-3; D is undetermined. Germline-derived CDR1 and CDR2 are LNHDA and SQIVND (reference sequence). V lost 3 bases and J 0 bases, leaving 9 bases between the germline ends. The CDR3 extends over 15 amino acids. In DNA form, the CDR3 reads TGTGCCAGTAGTATTGGGCAGCTCTCTGGAAACACCATATATTTT. Translated, it gives CASSIGQLSGNTIYF. The full variable domain, completed using reference TRBV19 and TRBJ1-3, is DGGITQSPKYLFRKEGQNVTLSCEQNLNHDAMYWYRQDPGQGLRLIYYSQIVNDFQKGDIAEGYSVSREKKESFPLTVTSAQKNPTAFYLCASSIGQLSGNTIYFGEGSWLTVV.

V usage is TRBV5-4 and J usage is TRBJ1-1; TRBD1 matches at 8 bases. Germline values: CDR1 SGHNT, CDR2 YYREEE (reference sequence). This CDR3 region has 15 residues. V shed 0 bases and J 3 bases; nucleotides not matched to a gene: 4. The CDR3, as DNA: TGTGCCAGCAGCTTGGCGGACAGGGAGTACACTGAAGCTTTCTTT. Translation gives CASSLADREYTEAFF.

This clone was detected many times. The chain recombines TRBV7-8 with TRBJ1-6; possibly TRBD1 for D (6 bases). The CDR3 has 16 residues. The ends were cut back, 5 bases at V and 7 bases at J, with 18 bases in the middle. The V gene's germline CDR1 is SGHVS and CDR2 FQNEAQ. CDR3 DNA: TGTGCCAGCAGCACACGTCCTCAGGGGAGCAATTCACCCCTCCACTTT. Translation: CASSTRPQGSNSPLHF.

In its sample, this clone was seen a few times. V is TRBV11-3 and J is TRBJ1-4; possibly TRBD1 for D (5 bases). Germline CDR1 is SGHNT and CDR2 is YENEEA. Trimming shortened V by 5 bases and J by 0 bases, and 13 bases separated the two germline ends. The CDR3 has 16 amino acids. CDR3 in DNA: TGTGCCAGCAGCCCCCGCGGGGGTGCAACTAATGAAAAACTGTTTTTT. Translation: CASSPRGGATNEKLFF.

The V gene is TRBV27, the J gene TRBJ1-4; no reliable D call. Germline CDR1 is MNHEY and CDR2 is SMNVEV (reference sequence). V gave up 3 bases and J gave up 0 bases, with 11 bases separating them. The CDR3 extends over 16 amino acids. The CDR3 DNA reads TGTGCCAGCAGTTTTGCCATGAGCGCAACTAATGAAAAACTGTTTTTT. It specifies CASSFAMSATNEKLFF.

The CDR3 region is CASSETGYYNEQFF. Written as DNA, the CDR3 is TGTGCCAGCAGCGAGACAGGGTACTACAATGAGCAGTTCTTC. The V and J genes are TRBV9 and TRBJ2-1, with 7 bases that match TRBD1. Germline CDR1 and CDR2: SGDLS and YYNGEE. J was trimmed by 3 bases and V by 3 bases; bases with no gene match: 3. The CDR3 is made up of 14 amino acids.

The V call is TRBV19, the J call TRBJ2-1; 11 positions agree with TRBD2. The CDR3 runs to 14 residues. After removal of 5 bases from V and 7 bases from J, the junction contained 4 bases not matched to a gene. CDR1 and CDR2 (germline): LNHDA, SQIVND (reference sequence). Here the CDR3 DNA reads TGTGCCAGTAGTGCGGGACTAGCGGCAAATGAGCAGTTCTTC. It translates to CASSAGLAANEQFF.

The DNA for the CDR3 is TGTGCCAGCAGCCCCAGGGACAGGGGGCTAAGTCACACTGAAGCTTTCTTT. This translates into CASSPRDRGLSHTEAFF. This chain uses TRBV7-2 with TRBJ1-1; TRBD1 matches 12 bases. This CDR3 spans 17 amino acids. V shed 5 bases, J shed 3 bases, and the junction held 10 bases outside the gene matches. From germline, CDR1 is SGHTA and CDR2 FQGNSA.